This section outlines one TCR beta chain sequence together with its context. Its antigen remains unknown. The V end was cut by 3 bases, the J end by 0 bases, with 12 bases between. This CDR3 is 16 amino acids long. The sample comes from a study of post-analysis software for immune sequencing data. Study outcomes and limitations: The study found TRBV5-6, TRBV5-1 and TRBV20-1 among about five TRBV segments more frequent in patients than controls.

TCR beta cDNA libraries included unique molecular identifiers. TCRdb recomputed calls from the PCR reads with MiXCR, one row per CDR3 protein. This table holds 450,000 to 650,000 distinct CDR3 sequences, roughly 40% found once. The sequence derives from a girl under 18 with multiple sclerosis. The chain employs TRBV12-3 or TRBV12-4 and TRBJ1-5; TRBD1 is a possible D gene (5 bases). Source material: blood. In DNA, the CDR3 is TGTGCCAGCAGTTTGGGCCGGGGGAATAGCAATCAGCCCCAGCATTTT. Its protein is CASSLGRGNSNQPQHF.